This T cell receptor beta chain was recovered during a study of type 1 regulatory T cells. Background on the study: T-allo10 is a Tr1-enriched, alloantigen-specific CD4 T cell product made in vitro.

TCRdb fed the reads into MiXCR, producing one record per CDR3 protein. Of approximately 97,000 distinct CDR3 sequences listed, around a third are singletons. V was cut by 3 bases and J by 0 bases, with 12 bases left in between. Germline V gives CDR1 LNHDA, CDR2 SQIVND (reference sequence). There are 17 residues in the CDR3. There are a few counts of this clonotype. The sequence came from a human donor in good health. The V call is TRBV19, the J call TRBJ2-6, with TRBD2 as a possible D gene (6 bases). The sequenced sample consisted of CD4+ T cells, either the whole sample or a sorted fraction (not recorded which). CDR3 nucleotides: TGTGCCAGTAGTATTCGGAGGGGCAACTCTGGGGCCAACGTCCTGACTTTC. Translation gives CASSIRRGNSGANVLTF.